This TCR beta chain was documented in a study of STAT5B mutations in CD4+ large granular lymphocyte leukemia. V was clipped by 2 bases and J by 4 bases; unmatched bases: 8. Germline values: CDR1 MDHEN, CDR2 SYDVKM. This CDR3 is built from 17 residues. The protocol was immunoSEQ multiplex PCR, while the TCRdb copy is restricted to in-frame clones and leaves out a portion. The sample has more than 45,000 clones, about 70% seen once. The chain combines TRBV28 with TRBJ1-4; 9 bases are a match to TRBD1. The material sequenced was CD4+ T cells from blood buffy coats. The TCR comes from a human donor in good health. As DNA, the CDR3 is TGTGCCAGCAGTTTAGAGTACAGGGGGCTCGGTAATGAAAAACTGTTTTTT. Protein sequence: CASSLEYRGLGNEKLFF.